This T cell receptor beta chain was identified during a study of shared clonotypes between healthy human individuals. V shed 3 bases and J shed 10 bases, with 16 bases lying between them. Germline V CDR1 and CDR2: MNHEY, SMNVEV (reference sequence). The CDR3 runs 14 residues. TCRdb's copy holds only in-frame clones and misses some; the assay was immunoSEQ multiplex PCR. The sample yields 2 million to 2.5 million clones, over 85% seen once. The J gene is TRBJ1-5, the V gene TRBV27; weak D call: TRBD1 (5 bases). The source material was naive CD4+ T cells from PBMCs. Subset noted: CD45RA+ positively selected. The receptor's source is a man younger than 30 in good health. Some clones in this sample may be carry-over from other donors' samples. CDR3 region: CASSFERRGAPQHF. CDR3 sequence (DNA): TGTGCCAGCAGTTTCGAGCGGAGGGGAGCCCCCCAGCATTTT.